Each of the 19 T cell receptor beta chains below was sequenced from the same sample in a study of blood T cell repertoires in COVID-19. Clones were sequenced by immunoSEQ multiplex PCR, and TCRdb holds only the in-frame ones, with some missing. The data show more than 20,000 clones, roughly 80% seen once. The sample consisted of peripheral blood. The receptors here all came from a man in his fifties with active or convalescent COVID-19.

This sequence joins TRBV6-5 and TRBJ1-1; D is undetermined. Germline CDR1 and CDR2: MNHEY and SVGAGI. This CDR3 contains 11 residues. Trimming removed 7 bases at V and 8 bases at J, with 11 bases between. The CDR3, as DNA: TGTGCCAGCATGTCCGGCAGGGAAGCTTTCTTT. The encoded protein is CASMSGREAFF.

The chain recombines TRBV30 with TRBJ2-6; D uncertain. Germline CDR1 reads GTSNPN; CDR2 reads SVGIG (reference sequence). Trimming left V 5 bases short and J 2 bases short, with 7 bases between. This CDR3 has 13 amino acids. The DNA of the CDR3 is TGTGCCTGGGCCTCGGCTGGGGCCAACGTCCTGACTTTC. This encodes CAWASAGANVLTF. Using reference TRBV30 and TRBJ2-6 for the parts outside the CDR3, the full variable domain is SQTIHQWPATLVQPVGSPLSLECTVEGTSNPNLYWYRQAAGRGLQLLFYSVGIGQISSEVPQNLSASRPQDRQFILSSKKLLLSDSGFYLCAWASAGANVLTFGAGSRLTVL.

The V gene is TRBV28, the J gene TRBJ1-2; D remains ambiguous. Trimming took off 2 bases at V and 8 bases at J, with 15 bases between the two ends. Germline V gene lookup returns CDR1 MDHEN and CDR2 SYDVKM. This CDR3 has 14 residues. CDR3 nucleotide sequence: TGTGCCAGCAGTTTAGGGTTTGTCGGGTACGGCTACACCTTC. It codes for CASSLGFVGYGYTF.

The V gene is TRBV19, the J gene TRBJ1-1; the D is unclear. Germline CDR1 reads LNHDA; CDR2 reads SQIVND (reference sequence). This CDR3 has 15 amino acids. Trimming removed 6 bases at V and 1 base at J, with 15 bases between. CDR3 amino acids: CASSIGLTGNTEAFF. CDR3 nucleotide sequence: TGTGCCAGTAGCATCGGCCTGACGGGGAACACTGAAGCTTTCTTT.

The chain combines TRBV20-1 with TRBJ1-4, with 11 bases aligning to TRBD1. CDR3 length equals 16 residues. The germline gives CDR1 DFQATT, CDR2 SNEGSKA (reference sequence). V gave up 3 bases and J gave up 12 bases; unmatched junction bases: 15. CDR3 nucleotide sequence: TGCAGTGCTAGTTTCAAGGAGGACAGGGGGCTCCGACAACTGTTTTTT. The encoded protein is CSASFKEDRGLRQLFF.

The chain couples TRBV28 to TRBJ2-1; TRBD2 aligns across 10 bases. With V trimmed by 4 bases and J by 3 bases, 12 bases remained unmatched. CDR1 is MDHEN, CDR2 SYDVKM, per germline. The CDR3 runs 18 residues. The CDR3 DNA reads TGTGCCAGCAGTTCCTATTACCGCGGGACTAGCGACTACAATGAGCAGTTCTTC. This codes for CASSSYYRGTSDYNEQFF.

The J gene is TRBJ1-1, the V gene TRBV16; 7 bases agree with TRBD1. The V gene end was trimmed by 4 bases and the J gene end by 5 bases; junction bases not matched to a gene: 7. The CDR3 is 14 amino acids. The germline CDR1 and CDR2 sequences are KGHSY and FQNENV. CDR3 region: CASSRDRVGTEAFF. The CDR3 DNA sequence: TGTGCCAGCAGCCGCGACAGGGTGGGAACTGAAGCTTTCTTT.

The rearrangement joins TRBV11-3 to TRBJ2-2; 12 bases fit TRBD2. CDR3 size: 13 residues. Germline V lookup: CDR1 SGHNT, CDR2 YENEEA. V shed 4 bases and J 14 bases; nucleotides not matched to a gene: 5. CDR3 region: CASSSTLAGGLFF. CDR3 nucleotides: TGTGCCAGCAGCTCGACACTAGCGGGGGGTCTGTTTTTT.

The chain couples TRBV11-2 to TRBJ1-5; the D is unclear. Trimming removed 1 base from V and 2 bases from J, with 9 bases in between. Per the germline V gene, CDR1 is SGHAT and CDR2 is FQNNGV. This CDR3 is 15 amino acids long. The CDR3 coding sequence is TGTGCCAGCAGCTTAGGGAGGATTGGCAATCAGCCCCAGCATTTT. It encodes CASSLGRIGNQPQHF.

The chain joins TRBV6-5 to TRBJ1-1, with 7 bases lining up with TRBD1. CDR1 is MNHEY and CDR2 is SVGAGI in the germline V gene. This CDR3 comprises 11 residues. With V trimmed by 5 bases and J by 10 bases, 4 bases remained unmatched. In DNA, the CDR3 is TGTGCCAGCAGTACCTGGACAGGAGCTTTCTTT. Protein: CASSTWTGAFF.

CDR3 loop: CAWSTGAGETQYF. The CDR3 DNA reads as TGTGCCTGGTCGACAGGGGCGGGAGAGACCCAGTACTTC. V gene TRBV30 combines with J gene TRBJ2-5; TRBD1 aligns across 8 bases. This CDR3 comprises 13 residues. Looked up from germline, CDR1 is GTSNPN and CDR2 is SVGIG (reference sequence). V lost 5 bases to trimming and J lost 4 bases; unmatched junction nucleotides: 6.

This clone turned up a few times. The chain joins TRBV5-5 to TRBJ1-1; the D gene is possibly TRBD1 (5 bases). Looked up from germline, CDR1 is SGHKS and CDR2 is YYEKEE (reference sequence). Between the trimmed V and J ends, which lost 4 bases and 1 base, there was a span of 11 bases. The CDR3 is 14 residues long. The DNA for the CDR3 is TGTGCCAGCAGCCCTAGACAGCAGAACACTGAAGCTTTCTTT. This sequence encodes CASSPRQQNTEAFF.

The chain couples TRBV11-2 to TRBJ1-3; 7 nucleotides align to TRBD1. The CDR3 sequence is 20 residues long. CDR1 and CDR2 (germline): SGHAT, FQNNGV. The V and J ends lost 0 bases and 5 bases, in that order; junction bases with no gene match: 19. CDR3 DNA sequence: TGTGCCAGCAGCTTAGACGGAACATGGGGAAATTACAGGGGTCGAAACACCATATATTTT. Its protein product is CASSLDGTWGNYRGRNTIYF. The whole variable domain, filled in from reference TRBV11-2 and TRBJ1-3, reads EAGVAQSPRYKIIEKRQSVAFWCNPISGHATLYWYQQILGQGPKLLIQFQNNGVVDDSQLPKDRFSAERLKGVDSTLKIQPAKLEDSAVYLCASSLDGTWGNYRGRNTIYFGEGSWLTVV.

The CDR3 nucleotides are TGCGCCAGCAGCCACGGACAGTCGAGCTCCTATAATTCACCCCTCCACTTT. This sequence encodes CASSHGQSSSYNSPLHF. The chain carries TRBV4-1 and TRBJ1-6; D perhaps matches TRBD1 (6 bases). Germline V CDR1 and CDR2: MGHRA, YSYEKL. The V end was cut by 3 bases, the J end by 0 bases, with 12 bases between. The CDR3 loop spans 17 amino acids.

Written as DNA, the CDR3 is TGTGCCAGCAGCCCCAGCCCTGGGGGGGGGAACACCGGGGAGCTGTTTTTT. This translates into CASSPSPGGGNTGELFF. The chain uses TRBV7-3 and TRBJ2-2; 7 positions agree with TRBD2. Germline assignment: CDR1 SGHTA and CDR2 FQGTGA. The junction had 10 bases not matched to a gene; V was cut back by 5 bases and J by 1 base. The CDR3 loop spans 17 amino acids. Combining the CDR3 with reference TRBV7-3 and TRBJ2-2 gives the whole variable domain GAGVSQTPSNKVTEKGKYVELRCDPISGHTALYWYRQSLGQGPEFLIYFQGTGAADDSGLPNDRFFAVRPEGSVSTLKIQRTERGDSAVYLCASSPSPGGGNTGELFFGEGSRLTVL.

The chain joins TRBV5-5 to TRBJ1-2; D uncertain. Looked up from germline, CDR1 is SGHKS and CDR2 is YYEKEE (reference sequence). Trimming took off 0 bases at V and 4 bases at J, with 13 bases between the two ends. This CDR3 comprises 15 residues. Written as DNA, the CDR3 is TGTGCCAGCAGCTTGGCATATGTCAGGCGCTATGGCTACACCTTC. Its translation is CASSLAYVRRYGYTF.

The CDR3 bases are TGTGCCAGCAGTTTTAACGGGGAGCTGTTTTTT. Residues: CASSFNGELFF. The chain employs TRBV28 and TRBJ2-2, with unresolved D. The V end lost 3 bases, the J end lost 7 bases, and 3 bases lay between the germline ends. The CDR3 spans 11 residues. Germline values: CDR1 MDHEN, CDR2 SYDVKM.

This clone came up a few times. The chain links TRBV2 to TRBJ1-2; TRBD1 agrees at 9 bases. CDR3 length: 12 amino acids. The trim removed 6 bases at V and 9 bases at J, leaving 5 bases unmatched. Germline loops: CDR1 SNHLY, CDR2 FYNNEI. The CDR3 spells CASSGDRVSYTF. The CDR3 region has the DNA TGTGCCAGCAGCGGGGACAGGGTTAGCTACACCTTC.

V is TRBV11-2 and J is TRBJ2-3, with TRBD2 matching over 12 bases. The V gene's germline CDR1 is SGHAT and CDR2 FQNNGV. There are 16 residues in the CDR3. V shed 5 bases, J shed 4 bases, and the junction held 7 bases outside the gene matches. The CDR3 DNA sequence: TGTGCCAGCAGCCGACTAGCGGGAGCTACGGCAGATACGCAGTATTTT. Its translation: CASSRLAGATADTQYF.